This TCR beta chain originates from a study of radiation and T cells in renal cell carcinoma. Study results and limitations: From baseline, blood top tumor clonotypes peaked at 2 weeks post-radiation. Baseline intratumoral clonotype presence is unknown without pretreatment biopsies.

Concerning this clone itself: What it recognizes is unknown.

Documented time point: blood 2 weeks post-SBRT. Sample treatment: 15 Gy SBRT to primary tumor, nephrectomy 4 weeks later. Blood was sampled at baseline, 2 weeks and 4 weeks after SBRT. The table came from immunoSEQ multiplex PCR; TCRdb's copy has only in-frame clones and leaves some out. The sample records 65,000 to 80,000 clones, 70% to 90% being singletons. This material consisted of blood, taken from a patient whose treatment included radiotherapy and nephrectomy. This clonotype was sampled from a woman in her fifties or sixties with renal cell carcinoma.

CDR3 bases: TGTGCCAGCAGCCAGGGGGGGACTAGCGGGCAGTTCTTC. This codes for CASSQGGTSGQFF. The chain has TRBV14 and TRBJ2-1, with 11 nucleotides matching TRBD2. Trimming at V came to 3 bases and at J to 12 bases, leaving 4 bases not matched to a gene. The CDR3 runs 13 residues. Germline V gene data show CDR1 as SGHDN and CDR2 as FVKESK. The whole variable domain, remainder taken from reference TRBV14 and TRBJ2-1, is EAGVTQFPSHSVIEKGQTVTLRCDPISGHDNLYWYRRVMGKEIKFLLHFVKESKQDESGMPNNRFLAERTGGTYSTLKVQPAELEDSGVYFCASSQGGTSGQFFGPGTRLTVL.